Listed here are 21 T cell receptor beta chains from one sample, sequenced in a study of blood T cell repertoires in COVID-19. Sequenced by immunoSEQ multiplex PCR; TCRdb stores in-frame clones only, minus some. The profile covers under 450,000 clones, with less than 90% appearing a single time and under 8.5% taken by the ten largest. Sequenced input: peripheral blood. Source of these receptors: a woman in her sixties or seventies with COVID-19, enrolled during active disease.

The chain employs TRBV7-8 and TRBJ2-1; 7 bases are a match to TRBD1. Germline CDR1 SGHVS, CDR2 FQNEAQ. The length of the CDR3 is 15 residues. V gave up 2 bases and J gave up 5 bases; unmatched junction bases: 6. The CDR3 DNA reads TGTGCCAGCAGCTTAACGACGGGACAGAACAATGAGCAGTTCTTC. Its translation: CASSLTTGQNNEQFF.

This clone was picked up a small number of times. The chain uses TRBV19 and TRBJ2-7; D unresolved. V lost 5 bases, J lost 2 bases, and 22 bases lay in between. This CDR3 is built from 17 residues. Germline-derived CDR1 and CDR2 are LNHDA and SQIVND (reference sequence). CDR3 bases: TGTGCCAGTAGTCCACCCCTTTTGGCGACGAGGCCCTACGAGCAGTACTTC. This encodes CASSPPLLATRPYEQYF.

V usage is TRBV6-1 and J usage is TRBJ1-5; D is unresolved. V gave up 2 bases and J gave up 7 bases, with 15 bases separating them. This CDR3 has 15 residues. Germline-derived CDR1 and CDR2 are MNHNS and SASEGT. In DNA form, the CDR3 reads TGTGCCAGCAGTGAACGACCGGGAACGATCCAGCCCCAGCATTTT. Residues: CASSERPGTIQPQHF.

The CDR3 here is CASSLGGRDSPLHF. CDR3 nucleotide sequence: TGCGCCAGCAGCTTAGGAGGGCGGGATTCACCCCTCCACTTT. The chain combines TRBV5-1 with TRBJ1-6; D unresolved. Trimming removed 2 bases at V and 8 bases at J, with 11 bases between. Germline lookup yields CDR1 SGHRS and CDR2 YFSETQ. There are 14 residues in the CDR3.

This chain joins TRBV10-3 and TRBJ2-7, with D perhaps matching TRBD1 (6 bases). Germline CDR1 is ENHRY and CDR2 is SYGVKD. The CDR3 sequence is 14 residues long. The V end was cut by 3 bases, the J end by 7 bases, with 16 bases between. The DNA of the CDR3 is TGTGCCATCAGTGAACGGACAGCCGAGGGGGAGCAGTACTTC. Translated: CAISERTAEGEQYF.

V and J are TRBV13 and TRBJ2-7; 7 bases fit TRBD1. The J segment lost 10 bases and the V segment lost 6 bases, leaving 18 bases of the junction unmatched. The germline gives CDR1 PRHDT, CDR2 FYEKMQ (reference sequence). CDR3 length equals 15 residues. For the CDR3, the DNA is TGTGCCAGCAGGAACAACGACAGGGAACCCCGACTACAGTACTTC. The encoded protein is CASRNNDREPRLQYF.

CDR3 amino acids: CASSDTGNYGYTF. Here the CDR3 DNA reads TGTGCCAGTAGTGATACAGGGAACTATGGCTACACCTTC. The chain uses TRBV19 and TRBJ1-2; weak D call: TRBD1 (6 bases). Trimming shortened V by 5 bases and J by 2 bases, and 9 bases separated the two germline ends. Germline loops: CDR1 LNHDA, CDR2 SQIVND (reference sequence). The CDR3 loop spans 13 amino acids.

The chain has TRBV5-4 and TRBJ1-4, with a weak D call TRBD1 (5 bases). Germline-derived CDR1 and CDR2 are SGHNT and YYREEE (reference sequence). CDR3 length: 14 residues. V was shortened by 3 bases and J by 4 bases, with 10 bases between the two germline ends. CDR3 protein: CASSSGLSNEKLFF. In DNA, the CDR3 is TGTGCCAGCAGCTCGGGACTGAGTAATGAAAAACTGTTTTTT.

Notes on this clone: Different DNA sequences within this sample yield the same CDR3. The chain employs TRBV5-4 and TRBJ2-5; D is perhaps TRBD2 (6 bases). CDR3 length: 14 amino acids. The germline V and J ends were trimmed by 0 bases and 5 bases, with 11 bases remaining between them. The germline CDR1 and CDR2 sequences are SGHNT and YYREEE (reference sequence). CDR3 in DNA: TGTGCCAGCAGCTTGGCCGGGGGTGGGGAGACCCAGTACTTC. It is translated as CASSLAGGGETQYF.

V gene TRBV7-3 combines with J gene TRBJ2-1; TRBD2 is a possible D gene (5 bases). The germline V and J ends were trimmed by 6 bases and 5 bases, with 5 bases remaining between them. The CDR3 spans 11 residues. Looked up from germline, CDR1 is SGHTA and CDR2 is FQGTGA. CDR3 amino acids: CASRRDNEQFF. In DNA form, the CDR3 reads TGTGCCAGCAGGCGGGACAATGAGCAGTTCTTC. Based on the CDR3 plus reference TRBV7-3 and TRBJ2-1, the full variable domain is GAGVSQTPSNKVTEKGKYVELRCDPISGHTALYWYRQSLGQGPEFLIYFQGTGAADDSGLPNDRFFAVRPEGSVSTLKIQRTERGDSAVYLCASRRDNEQFFGPGTRLTVL.

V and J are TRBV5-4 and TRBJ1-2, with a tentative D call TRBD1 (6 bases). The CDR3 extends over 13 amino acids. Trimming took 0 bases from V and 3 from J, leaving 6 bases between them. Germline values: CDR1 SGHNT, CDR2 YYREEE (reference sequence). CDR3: CASSLEGDYGYTF. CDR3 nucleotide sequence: TGTGCCAGCAGCTTGGAGGGGGACTATGGCTACACCTTC.

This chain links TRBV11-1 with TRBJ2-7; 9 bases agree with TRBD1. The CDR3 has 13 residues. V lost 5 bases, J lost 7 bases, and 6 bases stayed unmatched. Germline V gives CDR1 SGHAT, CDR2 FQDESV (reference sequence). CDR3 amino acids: CASSLQGAWEQYF. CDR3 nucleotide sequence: TGTGCCAGCAGCCTACAGGGGGCTTGGGAGCAGTACTTC.

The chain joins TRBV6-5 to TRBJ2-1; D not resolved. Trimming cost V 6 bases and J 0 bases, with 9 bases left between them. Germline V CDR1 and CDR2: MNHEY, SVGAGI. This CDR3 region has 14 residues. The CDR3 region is CASSRSHSYNEQFF. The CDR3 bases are TGTGCCAGCAGCCGGTCGCACTCCTACAATGAGCAGTTCTTC.

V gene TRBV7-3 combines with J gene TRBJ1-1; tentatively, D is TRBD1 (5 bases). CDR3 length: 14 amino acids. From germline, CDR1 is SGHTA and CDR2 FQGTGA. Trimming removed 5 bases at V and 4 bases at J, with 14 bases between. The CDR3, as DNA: TGTGCCAGCAGCCCAAACCCAGGGTTCACTGAAGCTTTCTTT. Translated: CASSPNPGFTEAFF.

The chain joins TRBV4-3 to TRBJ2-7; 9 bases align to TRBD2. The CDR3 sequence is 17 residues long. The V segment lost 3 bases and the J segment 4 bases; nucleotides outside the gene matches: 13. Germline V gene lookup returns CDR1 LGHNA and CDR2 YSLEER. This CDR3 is CASSQGPGSGGVYEQYF. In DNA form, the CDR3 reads TGCGCCAGCAGCCAGGGGCCCGGTAGCGGGGGAGTTTACGAGCAGTACTTC.

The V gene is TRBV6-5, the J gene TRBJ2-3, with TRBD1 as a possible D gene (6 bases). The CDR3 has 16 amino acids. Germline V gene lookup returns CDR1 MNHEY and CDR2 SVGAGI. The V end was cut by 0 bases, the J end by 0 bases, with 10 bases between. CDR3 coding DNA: TGTGCCAGCAGTTACTCAGGGACACACAGCACAGATACGCAGTATTTT. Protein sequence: CASSYSGTHSTDTQYF.

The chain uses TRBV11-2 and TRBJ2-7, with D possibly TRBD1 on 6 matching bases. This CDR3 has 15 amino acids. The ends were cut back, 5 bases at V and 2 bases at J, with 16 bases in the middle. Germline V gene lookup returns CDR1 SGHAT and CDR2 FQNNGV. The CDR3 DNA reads TGTGCCAGCAGCCTCGACCGGGACACCGCCTACGAGCAGTACTTC. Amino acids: CASSLDRDTAYEQYF.

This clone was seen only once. CDR3 residues: CVRSLARSRAYGYTF. As DNA, the CDR3 is TGTGTCAGAAGCTTAGCCCGGAGTAGAGCCTATGGCTACACCTTC. The chain links TRBV7-5 to TRBJ1-2. TRBV7-5 is described as a pseudogene. The CDR3 loop spans 15 amino acids.

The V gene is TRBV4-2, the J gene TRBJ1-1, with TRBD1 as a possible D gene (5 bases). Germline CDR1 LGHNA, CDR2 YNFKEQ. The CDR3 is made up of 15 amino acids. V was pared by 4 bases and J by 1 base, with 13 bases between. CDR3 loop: CASSLFPQGNTEAFF. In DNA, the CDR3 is TGTGCCAGCAGCCTCTTCCCGCAGGGGAACACTGAAGCTTTCTTT.

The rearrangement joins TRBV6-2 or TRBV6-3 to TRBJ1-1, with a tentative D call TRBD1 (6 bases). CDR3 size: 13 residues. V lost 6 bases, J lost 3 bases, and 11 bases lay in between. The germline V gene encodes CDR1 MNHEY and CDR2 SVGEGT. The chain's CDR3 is CASSHNRDTEAFF. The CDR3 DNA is TGTGCCAGCAGCCATAACAGGGACACTGAAGCTTTCTTT.

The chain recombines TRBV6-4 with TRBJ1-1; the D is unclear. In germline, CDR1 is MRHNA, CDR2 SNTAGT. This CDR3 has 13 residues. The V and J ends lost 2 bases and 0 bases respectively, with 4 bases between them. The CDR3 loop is CASSDEVNTEAFF. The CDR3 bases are TGTGCCAGCAGTGACGAGGTGAACACTGAAGCTTTCTTT.